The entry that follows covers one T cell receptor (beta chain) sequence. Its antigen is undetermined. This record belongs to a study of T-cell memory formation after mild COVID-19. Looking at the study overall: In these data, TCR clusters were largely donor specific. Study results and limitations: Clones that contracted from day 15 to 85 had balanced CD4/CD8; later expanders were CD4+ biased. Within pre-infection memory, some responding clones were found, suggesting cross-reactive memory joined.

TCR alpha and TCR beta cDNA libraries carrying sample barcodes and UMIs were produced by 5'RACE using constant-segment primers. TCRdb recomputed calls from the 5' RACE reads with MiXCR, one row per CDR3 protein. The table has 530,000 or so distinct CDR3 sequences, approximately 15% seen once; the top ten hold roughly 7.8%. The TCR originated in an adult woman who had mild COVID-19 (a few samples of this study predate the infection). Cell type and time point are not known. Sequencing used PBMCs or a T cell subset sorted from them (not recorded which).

The CDR3 region has the DNA TGTGCCGCGCGGGAGCCCAACTACAATGAGCAGTTCTTC. This translates into CAAREPNYNEQFF. V usage is TRBV15 and J usage is TRBJ2-1; 7 bases fit TRBD2. The CDR3 has 13 amino acids. Germline V CDR1 and CDR2: LNHNV, YYDKDF (reference sequence). The ends lost 11 bases at V and 3 bases at J; junction bases unmatched: 7.